Following are 31 T cell receptor beta chains from one sample sequenced in a study of regulatory T cells in long-lasting Graves disease. Construction of TCR beta libraries relied on iRepertoire HTBI primers and on Arm-PCR targeting CDR3 regions. Using its own MiXCR run on the multiplex PCR reads, TCRdb lists one record per CDR3 protein. The profile covers around 340,000 distinct CDR3 sequences, with around a fifth appearing a single time and 25% to 30% taken by the ten largest. Time point reported: persistent/refractory GD, antithyroid drugs over 5 years with positive TRAb. RNA extracted from PBMCs served as the sequencing template. The sample in question was peripheral blood mononuclear cells (PBMCs), obtained when the disease was refractory, from a patient treated with antithyroid drugs. The receptors derive from a female donor with Graves disease.

This clonotype was detected once. This chain uses TRBV18 with TRBJ1-4; TRBD1 is a possible D gene (6 bases). Germline values: CDR1 KGHSH, CDR2 LQKENI. Trimming took off 3 bases at V and 10 bases at J, with 18 bases between the two ends. There are 15 residues in the CDR3. The CDR3 here is CASSPPLGGQAKLFF. CDR3 bases: TGTGCCAGCTCACCCCCATTGGGGGGGCAGGCAAAACTGTTTTTT. Full variable domain (rest looked up from reference TRBV18 and TRBJ1-4): NAGVMQNPRHLVRRRGQEARLRCSPMKGHSHVYWYRQLPEEGLKFMVYLQKENIIDESGMPKERFSAEFPKEGPSILRIQQVVRGDSAAYFCASSPPLGGQAKLFFGSGTQLSVL.

As to this clonotype: This may arise from a read error, as a much more abundant clone is one base away. This chain uses TRBV11-2 with TRBJ1-2; maybe TRBD1 (6 bases). This CDR3 is 13 amino acids long. Germline CDR1 is SGHAT and CDR2 is FQNNGV. The CDR3 reads CASSLDPSQGTDF. The DNA for the CDR3 is TGTGCCAGCAGCTTAGACCCTTCCCAGGGGACCGACTTC.

V usage is TRBV2 and J usage is TRBJ2-2; D gene ambiguous. The CDR3 has 12 amino acids. V was pared by 4 bases and J by 5 bases, with 5 bases between. Germline V gene sequence: CDR1 SNHLY, CDR2 FYNNEI. The CDR3 sequence is CASSVVTGELFF. As DNA, the CDR3 is TGTGCCAGCAGTGTGGTGACCGGGGAGCTGTTTTTT. Combining the CDR3 with reference TRBV2 and TRBJ2-2 gives the whole variable domain EPEVTQTPSHQVTQMGQEVILRCVPISNHLYFYWYRQILGQKVEFLVSFYNNEISEKSEIFDDQFSVERPDGSNFTLKIRSTKLEDSAMYFCASSVVTGELFFGEGSRLTVL.

This chain connects TRBV12-3 or TRBV12-4 to TRBJ1-1, with D unclear. Trimming took 3 bases from V and 4 from J, leaving 12 bases between them. The CDR3 extends over 14 amino acids. The CDR3 region is CASSFPTRGTEAFF. The CDR3 DNA follows: TGTGCCAGCAGTTTCCCCACGCGTGGCACTGAAGCTTTCTTT.

This clonotype came up many times. The rearrangement links TRBV2 to TRBJ2-7; a weak D match, TRBD2 (6 bases). Trimming removed 9 bases at V and 0 bases at J, with 12 bases between. Germline V gene lookup returns CDR1 SNHLY and CDR2 FYNNEI. The CDR3 totals 13 residues. The CDR3 region is CARSGTSSYEQYF. The CDR3, as DNA: TGTGCCAGATCCGGGACTTCCTCCTACGAGCAGTACTTC.

The chain links TRBV11-2 to TRBJ2-4; the D gene could be TRBD1 or TRBD2 (5 bases each). The CDR3 runs 16 residues. Per germline, CDR1 SGHAT and CDR2 FQNNGV. The ends were cut back, 0 bases at V and 11 bases at J, with 20 bases in the middle. The CDR3 region is CASSLDLGALRGVQYF. CDR3 DNA sequence: TGTGCCAGCAGCTTAGATCTCGGGGCGCTAAGAGGGGTTCAGTACTTC. Using reference TRBV11-2 and TRBJ2-4 for the parts outside the CDR3, the full variable domain is EAGVAQSPRYKIIEKRQSVAFWCNPISGHATLYWYQQILGQGPKLLIQFQNNGVVDDSQLPKDRFSAERLKGVDSTLKIQPAKLEDSAVYLCASSLDLGALRGVQYFGAGTRLSVL.

This clonotype was observed a few times. The rearrangement links TRBV18 to TRBJ1-2, with D maybe TRBD1 (5 bases). Trimming pared 3 bases from V and 4 bases from J, leaving 24 bases between. CDR1 is KGHSH, CDR2 LQKENI, per germline. The CDR3 totals 18 residues. The CDR3 loop reads CASSPNYGGEQVLYGYTF. The CDR3 nucleotides read TGTGCCAGCTCACCCAACTACGGGGGGGAGCAGGTCCTCTATGGCTACACCTTC.

This clonotype was seen at least ten times. V usage is TRBV2 and J usage is TRBJ1-5, with 7 bases lining up with TRBD1. CDR1 and CDR2 (germline): SNHLY, FYNNEI. After removal of 6 bases from V and 6 bases from J, the junction contained 5 bases not matched to a gene. The CDR3 contains 13 residues. CDR3 DNA: TGTGCCAGCAGGCCGGGACAGACTCAGCCCCAGCATTTT. Its translation is CASRPGQTQPQHF.

This clonotype was picked up a small number of times. V is TRBV4-1 and J is TRBJ1-6, with D uncertain. V was pared by 3 bases and J by 10 bases, with 7 bases between. Germline-derived CDR1 and CDR2 are MGHRA and YSYEKL. The CDR3 extends over 12 amino acids. CDR3 region: CASSQLGSPLHF. In nucleotides, the CDR3 is TGCGCCAGCAGCCAGCTAGGATCACCCCTCCACTTT.

At least ten counts were recorded for this clonotype. This chain's CDR3 is CASSYSEGIGYTF. The CDR3 DNA is TGTGCCAGCAGTTACTCGGAGGGGATTGGCTACACCTTC. The J gene is TRBJ1-2, the V gene TRBV6-5; TRBD1 might be the D (5 bases). Trimming removed 0 bases from V and 7 bases from J, with 9 bases in between. There are 13 residues in the CDR3. Germline V CDR1 and CDR2: MNHEY, SVGAGI.

This clonotype showed up many times. This chain uses TRBV28 with TRBJ1-4; tentatively, D is TRBD1 (6 bases). V was pared by 7 bases and J by 4 bases, with 16 bases between. Germline V gene lookup returns CDR1 MDHEN and CDR2 SYDVKM. This CDR3 is 15 amino acids long. The CDR3 loop reads CASTGAEGINEKLFF. CDR3 nucleotide sequence: TGTGCCAGCACAGGGGCCGAGGGGATTAATGAAAAACTGTTTTTT.

The chain links TRBV15 to TRBJ2-7, with D tentatively TRBD2 (5 bases). The V end lost 4 bases, the J end lost 4 bases, and 17 bases lay between the germline ends. The CDR3 has 15 amino acids. Per the germline V gene, CDR1 is LNHNV and CDR2 is YYDKDF (reference sequence). The CDR3 spells CATSTAPGIVYEQYF. The CDR3 bases are TGTGCCACCAGCACCGCACCGGGGATTGTGTACGAGCAGTACTTC.

V usage is TRBV30 and J usage is TRBJ1-2; D gene uncertain. CDR1 and CDR2 (germline): GTSNPN, SVGIG (reference sequence). The V and J ends lost 0 bases and 8 bases respectively, with 16 bases between them. The CDR3 extends over 14 amino acids. In nucleotides, the CDR3 is TGTGCCTGGAGTGTATCTGGCCGTAAAGGGGGCTACACCTTC. Protein product: CAWSVSGRKGGYTF.

This clonotype has a count of ten or more. The V and J genes are TRBV5-1 and TRBJ1-2, with D possibly TRBD1 on 6 matching bases. Germline V gene lookup returns CDR1 SGHRS and CDR2 YFSETQ. This CDR3 has 12 amino acids. V lost 4 bases, J lost 8 bases, and 12 bases lay in between. The CDR3 is CASSPQGNGYTF. The CDR3 region has the DNA TGCGCCAGCAGCCCACAGGGCAACGGCTACACCTTC.

This clonotype was counted a few times. V usage is TRBV24-1 and J usage is TRBJ2-7; no clear D gene. The germline V gene encodes CDR1 KGHDR and CDR2 SFDVKD. This CDR3 comprises 15 residues. V was trimmed by 2 bases and J by 0 bases, leaving 10 bases between them. CDR3 region: CATSDSPRSSYEQYF. The CDR3 DNA follows: TGTGCCACCAGTGATTCTCCGAGAAGCTCCTACGAGCAGTACTTC.

V and J are TRBV11-3 and TRBJ2-7; D might be TRBD2 (5 bases). The V end was cut by 3 bases, the J end by 5 bases, with 11 bases between. This CDR3 comprises 13 residues. Per germline, CDR1 SGHNT and CDR2 YENEEA. CDR3 sequence (DNA): TGTGCCAGCAGCTTCAACGGACTCAACGAGCAGTACTTC. Its translation is CASSFNGLNEQYF.

The chain recombines TRBV7-2 with TRBJ2-7; 10 bases map to TRBD2. CDR1 is SGHTA, CDR2 FQGNSA, per germline. The CDR3 has 17 amino acids. Trimming removed 1 base from V and 6 bases from J; junction bases left unmatched: 12. CDR3 in amino acids: CASSLVPSGSARGEQYF. CDR3 in DNA: TGTGCCAGCAGCTTAGTTCCTAGCGGGAGCGCCCGGGGCGAGCAGTACTTC.

This clonotype has ten or more counts. V usage is TRBV2 and J usage is TRBJ1-5, with 9 nucleotides matching TRBD1. The V and J ends lost 6 bases and 2 bases, in that order; junction bases with no gene match: 8. Germline assignment: CDR1 SNHLY and CDR2 FYNNEI. This CDR3 region has 16 residues. The CDR3 bases are TGTGCCAGCAGCCGACCACAGGGGGCTCGCAATCAGCCCCAGCATTTT. The encoded protein is CASSRPQGARNQPQHF. The full variable domain, rest sourced from reference TRBV2 and TRBJ1-5, is EPEVTQTPSHQVTQMGQEVILRCVPISNHLYFYWYRQILGQKVEFLVSFYNNEISEKSEIFDDQFSVERPDGSNFTLKIRSTKLEDSAMYFCASSRPQGARNQPQHFGDGTRLSIL.

The rearrangement links TRBV12-3 or TRBV12-4 to TRBJ1-1; the D is unclear. There are 11 residues in the CDR3. The V end lost 3 bases, the J end lost 11 bases, and 10 bases lay between the germline ends. CDR3 bases: TGTGCCAGCAGTTTGACGAGGAGGGCTTTCTTT. This codes for CASSLTRRAFF.

This clonotype was seen many times. This CDR3 is CASSLVETAAMEQYF. The DNA of the CDR3 is TGTGCCAGCAGCTTAGTTGAGACGGCCGCGATGGAGCAGTACTTC. The rearrangement joins TRBV7-9 to TRBJ2-7; D gene ambiguous. The CDR3 is 15 amino acids. Per the germline V gene, CDR1 is SEHNR and CDR2 is FQNEAQ (reference sequence). Trimming stripped 1 base from V and 7 bases from J, with 17 bases between.

The table lists this clonotype with many counts. The V gene is TRBV29-1, the J gene TRBJ1-2; the D gene is possibly TRBD1 (6 bases). Germline CDR1 SQVTM, CDR2 ANQGSEA. V was trimmed by 1 base and J by 5 bases, leaving 20 bases between them. The CDR3 extends over 16 amino acids. The CDR3 nucleotides are TGCAGCGTTGAAGGGGGACACTCCGGGGGTGGGTATGGCTACACCTTC. Protein product: CSVEGGHSGGGYGYTF.

V is TRBV28 and J is TRBJ2-4; 7 bases are shared with TRBD1. Germline lookup yields CDR1 MDHEN and CDR2 SYDVKM. CDR3 length: 17 residues. The ends lost 7 bases at V and 1 base at J; junction bases unmatched: 13. DNA of the CDR3: TGTGCCAGCACAAGTTCGGGACAGAGACTTGCCAAAAACATTCAGTACTTC. Translated: CASTSSGQRLAKNIQYF.

Many counts were recorded for this clonotype. V gene TRBV10-3 combines with J gene TRBJ2-2; D is perhaps TRBD2 (6 bases). Germline CDR1 and CDR2: ENHRY and SYGVKD. V shed 7 bases and J shed 2 bases, with 17 bases lying between them. The CDR3 length is 16 residues. The CDR3 protein is CAITAEGSGNTGELFF. CDR3 coding DNA: TGTGCCATCACTGCTGAAGGTAGCGGTAACACCGGGGAGCTGTTTTTT.

For this clonotype: A single base separates this from a much larger clone, so it may be a read error. The genes are TRBV7-8 and TRBJ1-1, with D possibly matching TRBD1 (5 bases). Trimming shortened V by 3 bases and J by 3 bases, and 26 bases separated the two germline ends. The germline V gene encodes CDR1 SGHVS and CDR2 FQNEAQ. This CDR3 has 19 amino acids. DNA for the CDR3: TGTGCCAGCAGCTTCGGCAGGGCCAGACGTCCGATGATGTACACTGAAGCTTTCTTT. Amino acid sequence: CASSFGRARRPMMYTEAFF. Using reference TRBV7-8 and TRBJ1-1 for the parts outside the CDR3, the full variable domain is GAGVSQSPRYKVAKRGQDVALRCDPISGHVSLFWYQQALGQGPEFLTYFQNEAQLDKSGLPSDRFFAERPEGSVSTLKIQRTQQEDSAVYLCASSFGRARRPMMYTEAFFGQGTRLTVV.

This clonotype has ten or more counts. J is TRBJ1-1 and V is TRBV29-1; D unresolved. The CDR3 has 13 amino acids. Germline V gene sequence: CDR1 SQVTM, CDR2 ANQGSEA. The V gene lost 4 bases and the J gene lost 4 bases, with 13 bases spanning the gap. The CDR3 DNA follows: TGCAGCGTTGTGTTCGGGTTGTTCACTGAAGCTTTCTTT. Its translation is CSVVFGLFTEAFF.

Concerning this clonotype: The junction departs from germline at one end; a sequencing error may be responsible. The chain carries TRBV3-1 and TRBJ2-7; D possibly corresponds to TRBD1 (5 bases). The CDR3 is 14 amino acids. Germline V gives CDR1 LGHDT, CDR2 YNNKEL (reference sequence). The CDR3 protein is CASGQGMGSYERYF. The CDR3 nucleotides are TGTGCCAGCGGCCAGGGTATGGGCTCCTACGAGCGGTACTTC.

The chain is built from TRBV7-9 and TRBJ2-7; 8 bases line up with TRBD2. There are 12 residues in the CDR3. V shed 4 bases, J shed 6 bases, and the junction held 2 bases outside the gene matches. CDR1 SEHNR and CDR2 FQNEAQ come from the germline V gene (reference sequence). The CDR3 loop reads CASSSGGSEQYF. DNA for the CDR3: TGTGCCAGCAGCTCGGGGGGGTCCGAGCAGTACTTC.

This clonotype was seen a handful of times. CDR3 sequence: CSARDWAGNTEAFF. The CDR3 region has the DNA TGCAGTGCTAGAGATTGGGCTGGGAACACTGAAGCTTTCTTT. The J gene is TRBJ1-1, the V gene TRBV20-1; D is undetermined. The CDR3 sequence is 14 residues long. Germline V lookup: CDR1 DFQATT, CDR2 SNEGSKA (reference sequence). Between the trimmed V and J ends, which lost 0 bases and 1 base, there was a span of 9 bases.

This clonotype was recorded at least ten times. The genes are TRBV12-3 or TRBV12-4 and TRBJ1-5; D unclear. CDR3 size: 15 residues. V was cut by 6 bases and J by 3 bases, with 15 bases left in between. The DNA of the CDR3 is TGTGCCAGCAGCCCCTCCCCTGGGAACAATCAGCCCCAGCATTTT. Protein product: CASSPSPGNNQPQHF.

This clonotype was found many times. The CDR3 nucleotides are TGCGCCAGCAGCTTGGAAGGATGGAGCCCGGACAGGAGATCTTATGGCTACACCTTC. Its protein is CASSLEGWSPDRRSYGYTF. The chain joins TRBV5-1 to TRBJ1-2; 7 nucleotides match TRBD1. Germline CDR1 and CDR2: SGHRS and YFSETQ. V shed 0 bases and J 5 bases; nucleotides not matched to a gene: 19. This CDR3 comprises 19 residues.

The chain joins TRBV24-1 to TRBJ1-2, with no clear D. CDR1 and CDR2 from the germline V gene are KGHDR and SFDVKD. Trimming cost V 3 bases and J 12 bases, with 22 bases left between them. The CDR3 extends over 15 amino acids. CDR3 sequence reads: CATSDSAVSPAGHTF. CDR3 coding DNA: TGTGCCACCAGTGATAGTGCCGTCTCACCCGCAGGCCACACCTTC.